The entry that follows covers one TCR beta chain sequence. It lacks a known antigen. Base qualities are not provided; no much larger clone lies one nucleotide away. TCRbeta CDR3 regions were amplified from genomic DNA using the immunoSEQ Assay, a bias-controlled multiplex PCR. As for the original processing: The number of nucleated cells in each sample was estimated from the amplification of reference gene primers within the assay. To quantify the absolute abundance of each unique TCRbeta CDR3 rearrangement, sequence reads were collapsed and filtered. For each sample, productive Simpson clonality was calculated by taking the square root of Simpson's diversity index across productive rearrangements. Here the immuneACCESS table is served through TCRdb, limited to in-frame sequences with V and J called. Missing clones are a known gap in these copies; in checked studies unresolved V genes cover under half, and the rest lacks a known reason. That table gives V, J and clone size, and the DNA gave D and trimming. The sample table lists around 19,000 clones, 87% of them with a count of one. Over 6.5% of the sample lies in the top ten.

Each collaborating institution followed its own protocols to collect whole blood in K2EDTA tubes. Collaborator samples were shipped for TCRbeta analysis as frozen whole blood, isolated PBMCs, or DNA extracted from either sample type. The data belong to a study of blood T cell repertoires in COVID-19 (dated by TCRdb to the early 2020s). The study in broad terms: The collaborator samples originated in the United States, Italy and Spain and spanned the acute and convalescent phases of COVID-19. The material from the prospective study consisted of cDNA or gDNA derived from T cells, B-cell-depleted T cells, or PBMCs. A de-identified subject ID, COVID-19 status, age in years and sex were almost always included in the sample metadata. Where available, HLA class I and class II types were obtained from metadata supplied by the sample provider rather than from assay-based typing. The repertoires were released in a freely available public database meant as a resource for research on the immune response to SARS-CoV-2. The dataset comprised deeply sampled blood TCRbeta repertoires from subjects exposed to, actively infected with, or recovered from COVID-19. Samples came from the ongoing ImmuneRACE study (first 160 participants) plus 1,254 subjects from 6 global collaborators. Study-level results and caveats: Clinical and demographic metadata were provided uncurated, with the amount varying by source and participant.

V is pruned by 4 bases and J by 5 bases, leaving 10 bases of the junction without a gene match. Taken from the germline V gene (reference sequence), the CDR1 and CDR2 loops are LNHDA and SQIVND. The CDR3, from cysteine to phenylalanine, totals 16 residues. Here the CDR3 DNA is all that survives: 48 bases in frame from base 1. This receptor was taken from a human donor in a cohort sampled during active COVID-19. The donor label of this sample is uncertain. The sequence joins TRBV19 to TRBJ2-1; 8 bases in the junction line up with TRBD2. The sequenced material came from peripheral blood. The DNA sequence is as follows: TGTGCCAGTAGTACCCTCCTTGGAGCGGGGGACAATGAGCAGTTCTTC. Translated, it gives CASSTLLGAGDNEQFF.